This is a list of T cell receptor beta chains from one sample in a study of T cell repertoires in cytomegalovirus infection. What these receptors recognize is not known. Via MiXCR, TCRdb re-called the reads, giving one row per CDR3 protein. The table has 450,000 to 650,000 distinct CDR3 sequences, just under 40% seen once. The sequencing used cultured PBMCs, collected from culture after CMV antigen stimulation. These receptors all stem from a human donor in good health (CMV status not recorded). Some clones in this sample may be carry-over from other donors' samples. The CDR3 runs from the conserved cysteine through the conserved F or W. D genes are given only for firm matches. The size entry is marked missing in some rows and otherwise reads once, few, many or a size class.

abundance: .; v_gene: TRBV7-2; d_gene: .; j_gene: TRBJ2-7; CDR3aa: CASSFRGIYEQYF; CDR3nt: TGTGCCAGCAGCTTCCGGGGGATCTACGAGCAGTACTTC
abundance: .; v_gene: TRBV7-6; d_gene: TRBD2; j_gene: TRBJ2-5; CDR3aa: CASSYETSGLQETQYF; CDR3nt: TGTGCCAGCAGCTACGAAACTAGCGGACTCCAAGAGACCCAGTACTTC
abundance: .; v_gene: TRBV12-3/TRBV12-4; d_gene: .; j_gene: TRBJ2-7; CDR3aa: CASSAHGVGRGYEQYF; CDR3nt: TGTGCCAGCAGCGCCCATGGGGTCGGGCGAGGGTACGAGCAGTACTTC
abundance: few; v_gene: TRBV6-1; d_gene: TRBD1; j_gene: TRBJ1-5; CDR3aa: CASRRGAGGGQPQHF; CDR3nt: TGTGCCAGCAGGAGGGGGGCAGGGGGTGGGCAGCCCCAGCATTTT
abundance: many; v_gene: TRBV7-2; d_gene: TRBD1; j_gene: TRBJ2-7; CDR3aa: CASSLGGQGISEQYF; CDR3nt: TGTGCCAGCAGCTTAGGGGGACAGGGAATCAGCGAGCAGTACTTC
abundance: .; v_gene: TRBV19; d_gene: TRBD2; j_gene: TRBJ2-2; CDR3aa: CASSRLAGGDGELFF; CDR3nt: TGTGCCAGTAGTAGACTAGCGGGAGGGGACGGGGAGCTGTTTTTT
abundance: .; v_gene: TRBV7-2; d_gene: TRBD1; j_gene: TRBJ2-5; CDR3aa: CASSANQGAYQETQYF; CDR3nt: TGTGCCAGCAGCGCAAACCAGGGGGCGTACCAAGAGACCCAGTACTTC
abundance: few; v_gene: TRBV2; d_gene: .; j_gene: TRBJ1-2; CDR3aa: CASSEVGLLYGYTF; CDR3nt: TGTGCCAGCAGTGAAGTGGGACTGCTATATGGCTACACCTTC
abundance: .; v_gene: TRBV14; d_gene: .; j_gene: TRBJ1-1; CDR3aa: CASSQDLGGAGMNTEAFF; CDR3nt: TGTGCCAGCAGCCAAGATCTTGGGGGCGCGGGAATGAACACTGAAGCTTTCTTT
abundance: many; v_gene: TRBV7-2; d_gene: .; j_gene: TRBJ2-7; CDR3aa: CASSLNLLPYEQYF; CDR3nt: TGTGCCAGCAGCTTAAACCTGCTACCCTACGAGCAGTACTTC
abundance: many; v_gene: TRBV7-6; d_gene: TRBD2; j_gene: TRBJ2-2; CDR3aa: CASSPGDRLAGTGELFF; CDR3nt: TGTGCCAGCAGCCCCGGAGATAGGCTAGCGGGCACCGGGGAGCTGTTTTTT
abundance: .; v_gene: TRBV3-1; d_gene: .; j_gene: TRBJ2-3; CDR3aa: CASSQREGTQYF; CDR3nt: TGTGCCAGCAGCCAACGCGAGGGTACGCAGTATTTT
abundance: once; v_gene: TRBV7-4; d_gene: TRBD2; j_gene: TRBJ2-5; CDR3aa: CASSRTSGSGETQYF; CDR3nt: TGTGCCAGCAGCCGGACTAGCGGTAGCGGGGAGACCCAGTACTTC
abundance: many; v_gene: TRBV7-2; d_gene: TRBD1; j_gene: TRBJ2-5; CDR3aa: CASSFTGTAYQETQYF; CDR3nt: TGTGCCAGCAGCTTCACCGGGACAGCGTACCAAGAGACCCAGTACTTC
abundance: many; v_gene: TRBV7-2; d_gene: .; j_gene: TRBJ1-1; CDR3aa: CASSWNTEAFF; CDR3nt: TGTGCCAGCAGCTGGAACACTGAAGCTTTCTTT
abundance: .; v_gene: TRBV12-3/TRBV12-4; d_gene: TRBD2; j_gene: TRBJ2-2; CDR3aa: CASSSIGGTSGENTGELFF; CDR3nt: TGTGCCAGCAGTTCCATCGGGGGGACTAGCGGTGAGAACACCGGGGAGCTGTTTTTT
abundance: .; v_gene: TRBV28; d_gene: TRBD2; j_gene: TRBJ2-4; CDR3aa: CASSLDSGGADIQYF; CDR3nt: TGTGCCAGCAGTCTAGATAGCGGGGGGGCCGACATTCAGTACTTC
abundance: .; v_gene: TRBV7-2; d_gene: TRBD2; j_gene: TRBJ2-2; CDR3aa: CASSLRAGGMSGELFF; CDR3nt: TGTGCCAGCAGCTTACGAGCGGGGGGGATGAGCGGGGAGCTGTTTTTT
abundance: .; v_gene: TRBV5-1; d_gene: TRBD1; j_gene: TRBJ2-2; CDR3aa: CASSGRTGPGELFF; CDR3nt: TGCGCCAGCAGCGGACGGACAGGGCCCGGGGAGCTGTTTTTT
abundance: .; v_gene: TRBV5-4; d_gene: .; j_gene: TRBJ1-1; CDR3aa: CASSLATGIYTEAFF; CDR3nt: TGTGCCAGCAGCTTGGCCACAGGGATCTACACTGAAGCTTTCTTT
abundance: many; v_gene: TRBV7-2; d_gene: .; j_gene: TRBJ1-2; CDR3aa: CASSLGSGQSYGYTF; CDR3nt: TGTGCCAGCAGCTTAGGATCTGGACAGTCCTATGGCTACACCTTC
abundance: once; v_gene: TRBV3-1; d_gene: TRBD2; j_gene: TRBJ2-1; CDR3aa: CASRNSGGAWDEQFF; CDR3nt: TGTGCCAGCAGAAATAGCGGGGGGGCGTGGGATGAGCAGTTCTTC
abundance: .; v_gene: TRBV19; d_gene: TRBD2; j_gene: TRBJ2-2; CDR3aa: CASTGTSGNTGELFF; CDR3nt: TGTGCCAGTACCGGGACTAGCGGGAACACCGGGGAGCTGTTTTTT
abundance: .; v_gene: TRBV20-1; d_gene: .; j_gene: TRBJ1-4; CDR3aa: CREDRRRGSEKLFF; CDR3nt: TGCAGGGAGGATCGCAGGAGGGGAAGTGAAAAACTGTTTTTT
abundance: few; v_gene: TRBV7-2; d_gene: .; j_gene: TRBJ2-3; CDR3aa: CASSLAPTDTQYF; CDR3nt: TGTGCCAGCAGCTTAGCCCCAACAGATACGCAGTATTTT
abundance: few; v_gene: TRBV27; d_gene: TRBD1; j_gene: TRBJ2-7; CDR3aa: CASSPPGTGVNEQYF; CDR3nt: TGTGCCAGCAGTCCCCCCGGGACAGGGGTTAACGAGCAGTACTTC
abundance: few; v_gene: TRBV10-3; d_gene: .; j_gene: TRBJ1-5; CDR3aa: CAISDPSYSNQPQHF; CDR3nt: TGTGCCATCAGTGATCCCAGCTATAGCAATCAGCCCCAGCATTTT
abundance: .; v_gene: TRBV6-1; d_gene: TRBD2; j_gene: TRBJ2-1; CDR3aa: CASWGPSGGPNEQFF; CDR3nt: TGTGCCAGCTGGGGCCCGAGCGGGGGGCCCAATGAGCAGTTCTTC
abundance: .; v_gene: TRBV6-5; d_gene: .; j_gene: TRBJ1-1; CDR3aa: CASSQPTNTEAFF; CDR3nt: TGTGCCAGCAGCCAGCCGACTAACACTGAAGCTTTCTTT
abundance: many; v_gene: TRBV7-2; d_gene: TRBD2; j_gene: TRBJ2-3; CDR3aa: CASSLAGAGTGDTQYF; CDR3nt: TGTGCCAGCAGCTTAGCGGGAGCGGGGACGGGAGATACGCAGTATTTT
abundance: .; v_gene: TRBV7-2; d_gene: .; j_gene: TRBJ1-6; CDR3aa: CASSLVGGQVSPLHF; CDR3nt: TGTGCCAGCAGCTTAGTGGGCGGTCAGGTTTCACCCCTCCACTTT
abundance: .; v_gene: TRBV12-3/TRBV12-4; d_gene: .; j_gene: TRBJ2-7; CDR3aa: CASSFGLRGIGEQYF; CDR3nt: TGTGCCAGCAGTTTCGGTCTTCGGGGGATAGGCGAGCAGTACTTC
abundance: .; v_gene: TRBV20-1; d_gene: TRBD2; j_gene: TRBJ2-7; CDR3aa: CSAMLAGPSYEQYF; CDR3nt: TGCAGTGCGATGCTAGCGGGCCCCTCCTACGAGCAGTACTTC
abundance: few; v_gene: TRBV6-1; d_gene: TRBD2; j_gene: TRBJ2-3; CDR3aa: CASSEVTSGSTDTQYF; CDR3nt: TGTGCCAGCAGTGAAGTAACTAGCGGGAGCACAGATACGCAGTATTTT
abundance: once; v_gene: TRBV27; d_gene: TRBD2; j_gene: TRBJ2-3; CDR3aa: CASRALGGGEDTQYF; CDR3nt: TGTGCCAGCAGAGCTCTCGGGGGAGGGGAAGATACGCAGTATTTT
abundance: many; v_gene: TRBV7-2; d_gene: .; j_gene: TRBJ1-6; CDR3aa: CASSLSHGSSYNSPLHF; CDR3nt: TGTGCCAGCAGCTTATCCCACGGGAGCTCCTATAATTCACCCCTCCACTTT
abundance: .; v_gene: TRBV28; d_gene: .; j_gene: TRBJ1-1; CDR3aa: CANSDSLNTEAFF; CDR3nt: TGTGCCAACTCGGACAGCTTGAACACTGAAGCTTTCTTT
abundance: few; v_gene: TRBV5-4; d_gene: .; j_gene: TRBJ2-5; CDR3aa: CATRGGSRETQYF; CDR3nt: TGTGCCACCCGGGGAGGATCGCGAGAGACCCAGTACTTC
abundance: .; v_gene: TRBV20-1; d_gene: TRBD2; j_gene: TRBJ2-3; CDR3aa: CSARIAGGRADTQYF; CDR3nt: TGCAGTGCTAGAATAGCGGGGGGGCGGGCAGATACGCAGTATTTT
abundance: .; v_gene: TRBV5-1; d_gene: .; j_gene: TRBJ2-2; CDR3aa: CASSLTGRLAGELFF; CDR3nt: TGCGCCAGCAGCTTGACCGGCAGGCTGGCCGGGGAGCTGTTTTTT
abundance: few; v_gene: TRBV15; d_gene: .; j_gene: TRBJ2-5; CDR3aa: CATSRAPPGNVQETQYF; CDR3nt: TGTGCCACCAGCAGAGCCCCTCCCGGCAACGTTCAAGAGACCCAGTACTTC
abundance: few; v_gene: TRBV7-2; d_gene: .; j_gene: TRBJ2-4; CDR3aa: CASSPGGPTGAIQYF; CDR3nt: TGTGCCAGCAGCCCTGGGGGGCCGACCGGGGCCATTCAGTACTTC